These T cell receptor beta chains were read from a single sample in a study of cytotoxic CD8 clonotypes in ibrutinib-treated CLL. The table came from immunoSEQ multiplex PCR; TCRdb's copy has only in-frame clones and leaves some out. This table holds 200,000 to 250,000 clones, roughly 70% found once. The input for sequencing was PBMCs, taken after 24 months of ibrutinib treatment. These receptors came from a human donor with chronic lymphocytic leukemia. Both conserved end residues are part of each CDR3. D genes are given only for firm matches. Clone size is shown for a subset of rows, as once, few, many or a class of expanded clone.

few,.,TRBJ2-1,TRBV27,CASTFFNEQFF,TGTGCCAGCACCTTTTTCAATGAGCAGTTCTTC
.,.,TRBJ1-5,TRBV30,CAWKNCRGSNQPQHF,TGTGCCTGGAAAAACTGTAGGGGAAGCAATCAGCCCCAGCATTTT
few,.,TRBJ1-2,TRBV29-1,CSVRTDYGYTF,TGCAGCGTAAGGACAGACTATGGCTACACCTTC
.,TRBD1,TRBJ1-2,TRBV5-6,CASSSPGQGDYGYTF,TGTGCCAGCAGCTCCCCGGGACAGGGGGACTATGGCTACACCTTC
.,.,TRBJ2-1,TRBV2,CASGSDNEQFF,TGTGCCAGCGGTTCGGACAATGAGCAGTTCTTC
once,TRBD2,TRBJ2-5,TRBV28,CASSGSGTSEETQYF,TGTGCCAGCAGTGGATCCGGGACTAGTGAAGAGACCCAGTACTTC
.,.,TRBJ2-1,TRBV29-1,CSVLGAEAYNEQFF,TGCAGCGTTTTGGGGGCTGAGGCCTACAATGAGCAGTTCTTC
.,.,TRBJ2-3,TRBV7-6,CASSSFQDTQYF,TGTGCCAGCAGCTCGTTTCAAGATACGCAGTATTTT
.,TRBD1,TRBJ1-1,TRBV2,CASSESTGGAVTEAFF,TGTGCCAGCAGTGAGTCGACAGGGGGCGCGGTCACTGAAGCTTTCTTT
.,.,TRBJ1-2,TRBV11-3,CASSLDSSGSYGYTF,TGTGCCAGCAGCTTAGATTCAAGTGGATCCTATGGCTACACCTTC
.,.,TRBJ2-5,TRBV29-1,CSVTGGETQYF,TGCAGCGTGACTGGGGGGGAGACCCAGTACTTC
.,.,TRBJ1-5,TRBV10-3,CAISDQESNQPQHF,TGTGCCATCAGTGATCAGGAGAGCAATCAGCCCCAGCATTTT
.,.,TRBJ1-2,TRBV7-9,CASSLGGSDGYTF,TGTGCCAGCAGCTTGGGCGGGAGTGATGGCTACACCTTC
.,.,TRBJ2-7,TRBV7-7,CASSLGAGSYEQYF,TGTGCTAGCAGCTTAGGGGCGGGATCCTACGAGCAGTACTTC
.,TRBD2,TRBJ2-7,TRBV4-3,CASSQEASGTFYEQYF,TGCGCCAGCAGCCAAGAAGCTAGCGGGACTTTCTACGAGCAGTACTTC
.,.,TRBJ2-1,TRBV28,CASSPHRASRGEQFF,TGTGCCAGCAGTCCACACCGGGCCTCGAGGGGTGAGCAGTTCTTC
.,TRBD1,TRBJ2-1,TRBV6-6,CASSRSGGNEQFF,TGTGCCAGCAGTAGATCAGGGGGCAATGAGCAGTTCTTC
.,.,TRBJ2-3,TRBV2,CASSESVRSDTQYF,TGTGCCAGCAGTGAGTCCGTCCGCTCAGATACGCAGTATTTT
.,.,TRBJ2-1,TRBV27,CASSFGLNEQFF,TGTGCCAGCAGTTTTGGCTTAAATGAGCAGTTCTTC
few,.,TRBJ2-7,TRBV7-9,CASSLTVYEQYF,TGTGCCAGCAGCTTAACCGTATACGAGCAGTACTTC
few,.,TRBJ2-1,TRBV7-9,CASSSQNEQFF,TGTGCCAGCAGCTCTCAGAATGAGCAGTTCTTC
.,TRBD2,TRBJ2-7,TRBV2,CASKGTSLVHEQYF,TGTGCCAGCAAAGGGACTAGCTTGGTCCACGAGCAGTACTTC
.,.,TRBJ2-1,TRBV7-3,CASSLGGNYNEQFF,TGTGCCAGCAGCCTTGGAGGGAACTACAATGAGCAGTTCTTC
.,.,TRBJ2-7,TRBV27,CASSPVGGNPYEQYF,TGTGCCAGCAGTCCGGTTGGAGGGAACCCCTACGAGCAGTACTTC
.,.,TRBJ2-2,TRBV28,CASSLSPQRVGLFF,TGTGCCAGCAGTTTGAGTCCCCAAAGAGTTGGGCTGTTTTTT
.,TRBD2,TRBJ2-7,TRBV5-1,CASSLTSGRSSDEQYF,TGCGCCAGCAGCTTAACTAGCGGGAGAAGTTCGGACGAGCAGTACTTC
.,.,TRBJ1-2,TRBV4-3,CASSQRLKGEAGYTF,TGCGCCAGCAGCCAAAGGTTAAAGGGGGAGGCTGGCTACACCTTC
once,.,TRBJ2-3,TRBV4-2,CASSQVQSDTQYF,TGTGCCAGCAGCCAAGTCCAGTCAGATACGCAGTATTTT
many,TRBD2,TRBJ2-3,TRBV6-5,CASRLSGASTDTQYF,TGTGCCAGCAGGCTTAGCGGGGCTAGCACAGATACGCAGTATTTT
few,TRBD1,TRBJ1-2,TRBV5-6,CASSRGQGENVYTF,TGTGCCAGCAGCCGAGGACAGGGGGAGAATGTCTACACCTTC
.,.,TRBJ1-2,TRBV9,CASNSDTPYGYTF,TGTGCCAGCAACTCGGACACCCCCTATGGCTACACCTTC
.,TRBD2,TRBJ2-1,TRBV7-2,CASSLFPDTSGSPDEQFF,TGTGCCAGCAGCTTGTTCCCCGATACTAGCGGGAGCCCGGATGAGCAGTTCTTC
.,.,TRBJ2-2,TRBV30,CAWHGGTGELFF,TGTGCCTGGCACGGAGGCACCGGGGAGCTGTTTTTT
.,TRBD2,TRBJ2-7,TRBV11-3,CASSLTSGSHEQYF,TGTGCCAGCAGCTTAACGAGCGGGAGCCACGAGCAGTACTTC
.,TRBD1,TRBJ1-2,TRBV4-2,CASSHKQGLDYGYTF,TGTGCCAGCAGCCACAAACAGGGGTTGGACTATGGCTACACCTTC
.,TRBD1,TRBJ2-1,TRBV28,CASSFGTEILF,TGTGCCAGCAGTTTCGGGACAGAGATCCTCTTC
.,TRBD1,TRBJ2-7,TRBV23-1,CASSQSLRMNRGFYEQYF,TGCGCCAGCAGTCAATCGCTCAGGATGAACAGGGGGTTCTACGAGCAGTACTTC
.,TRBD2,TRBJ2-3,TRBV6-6,CASSPGVAGALDTQYF,TGTGCCAGCAGCCCCGGGGTAGCGGGAGCTCTTGATACGCAGTATTTT
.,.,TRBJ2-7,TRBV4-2,CASSLGTQTYEQYF,TGTGCCAGCAGCCTGGGGACTCAAACGTACGAGCAGTACTTC
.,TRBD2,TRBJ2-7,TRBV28,CASSPASAPMGAGVVEQYF,TGTGCCAGCAGCCCTGCGTCGGCCCCAATGGGAGCGGGAGTCGTCGAGCAGTACTTC
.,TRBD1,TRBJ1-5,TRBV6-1,CASSLDRNQPQHF,TGTGCCAGCAGTCTGGACAGGAATCAGCCCCAGCATTTT
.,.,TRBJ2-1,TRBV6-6,CASSYKRQISYNEQFF,TGTGCCAGCAGTTACAAGCGCCAGATCTCCTACAATGAGCAGTTCTTC
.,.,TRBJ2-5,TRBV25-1,CASSDRDETQYF,TGTGCCAGCAGTGACAGGGACGAGACCCAGTACTTC
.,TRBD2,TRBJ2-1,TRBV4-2,CASRGVGASGAYNEQFF,TGTGCCAGCAGAGGGGTTGGGGCTAGCGGGGCCTACAATGAGCAGTTCTTC
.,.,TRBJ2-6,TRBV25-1,CAARGGANVLTF,TGTGCGGCAAGAGGAGGGGCCAACGTCCTGACTTTC